The 28 T cell receptor beta chains presented below share a single source sample, sequenced in a study of regulatory T cells in long-lasting Graves disease. Construction of the TCR beta libraries employed iRepertoire HTBI primers in conjunction with Arm-PCR of CDR3 regions. TCRdb re-called the multiplex PCR reads with MiXCR, one entry per CDR3 protein. The sample contains a few hundred thousand distinct CDR3 sequences, approximately 23% of which appear only once. Regarding time point: persistent/refractory GD, antithyroid drugs over 5 years with positive TRAb. There was RNA extracted from PBMCs, and the TCR library was made from it. The input for sequencing was peripheral blood mononuclear cells (PBMCs), taken when the disease was refractory, from a patient treated with antithyroid drugs. The receptors shown here come from a female donor with Graves disease.

This clonotype has a count of ten or more. V is TRBV15 and J is TRBJ1-2; the D gene is possibly TRBD1 (5 bases). V lost 6 bases and J 4 bases, leaving 12 bases between the germline ends. Germline CDR1 reads LNHNV; CDR2 reads YYDKDF (reference sequence). This CDR3 is built from 13 residues. The chain's CDR3 is CATREGGTYGYTF. For the CDR3, the DNA is TGTGCCACCAGGGAAGGAGGGACCTATGGCTACACCTTC.

The chain employs TRBV7-2 and TRBJ2-3; the match to TRBD1 covers 10 bases. Germline V lookup: CDR1 SGHTA, CDR2 FQGNSA. The junction had 4 bases not matched to a gene; V was cut back by 6 bases and J by 1 base. The CDR3 sequence is 15 residues long. DNA of the CDR3: TGTGCCAGCAGGATCGGGACAGGGGGCACAGATACGCAGTATTTT. Translation: CASRIGTGGTDTQYF.

This clonotype was counted at least ten times. The chain is built from TRBV27 and TRBJ2-7, with D perhaps assigned TRBD1 or TRBD2 (5 bases each). The germline gives CDR1 MNHEY, CDR2 SMNVEV (reference sequence). Trimming pared 5 bases from V and 3 bases from J, leaving 14 bases between. The CDR3 totals 14 residues. CDR3 amino acids: CASSLNRDHYEQYF. The CDR3 nucleotides read TGTGCCAGCAGTCTGAACCGGGACCACTACGAGCAGTACTTC.

This clonotype has a handful of counts. The rearrangement uses TRBV20-1 and TRBJ1-5; D unclear. V was cut by 2 bases and J by 3 bases, with 14 bases left in between. The CDR3 is 15 residues long. Looked up from germline, CDR1 is DFQATT and CDR2 is SNEGSKA (reference sequence). DNA of the CDR3: TGCAGTGCTAGACACGGGGTCGATACCAATCAGCCCCAGCATTTT. It translates to CSARHGVDTNQPQHF.

This clonotype was found a few times. The rearrangement joins TRBV12-3 or TRBV12-4 to TRBJ1-3; the match to TRBD1 covers 7 bases. Unmatched junction bases numbered 19, after V lost 6 bases and J lost 14 bases. The CDR3 length is 15 residues. CDR3 protein: CASRATGDGGDLVYF. The CDR3 DNA reads TGTGCCAGCAGAGCCACAGGGGATGGAGGCGACTTGGTATATTTT.

CDR3 residues: CSARDRGMRQYF. CDR3 DNA sequence: TGCAGTGCTAGAGATAGGGGGATGAGGCAGTACTTC. The chain combines TRBV20-1 with TRBJ2-7; tentative D call: TRBD1 (6 bases). V shed 0 bases and J shed 9 bases, with 12 bases lying between them. In germline, CDR1 is DFQATT, CDR2 SNEGSKA (reference sequence). The CDR3 contains 12 residues.

This clonotype was counted many times. The chain links TRBV7-3 to TRBJ1-1; D is unclear. The CDR3 runs to 12 residues. CDR1 and CDR2 from the germline V gene are SGHTA and FQGTGA. Between the trimmed V and J ends, which lost 6 bases and 10 bases, there was a span of 15 bases. Here the CDR3 DNA reads TGTGCCAGCAGTCCCCAAGCCGGACGAGCTTTCTTT. Translation gives CASSPQAGRAFF. Full variable domain (rest looked up from reference TRBV7-3 and TRBJ1-1): GAGVSQTPSNKVTEKGKYVELRCDPISGHTALYWYRQSLGQGPEFLIYFQGTGAADDSGLPNDRFFAVRPEGSVSTLKIQRTERGDSAVYLCASSPQAGRAFFGQGTRLTVV.

This clonotype was picked up many times. The chain uses TRBV29-1 and TRBJ2-2; no definite D call. CDR3 length: 14 amino acids. V was cut by 3 bases and J by 2 bases, with 10 bases left in between. The germline V gene has CDR1 SQVTM and CDR2 ANQGSEA. CDR3 in DNA: TGCAGCGTTGAGAAGCCCAGCAACACCGGGGAGCTGTTTTTT. This codes for CSVEKPSNTGELFF.

The chain is built from TRBV19 and TRBJ1-4; 7 bases map to TRBD1. The CDR3 consists of 14 residues. Germline-derived CDR1 and CDR2 are LNHDA and SQIVND (reference sequence). V lost 5 bases, J lost 5 bases, and 5 bases stayed unmatched. In DNA, the CDR3 is TGTGCCAGTAGTTCGAAGGGGGCAAATGAAAAACTGTTTTTT. It encodes CASSSKGANEKLFF.

The J gene is TRBJ2-7, the V gene TRBV11-3, with a weak D call TRBD1 (6 bases). Deletions cut 1 base from V and 3 bases from J, with 16 bases between. The length of the CDR3 is 16 residues. The germline gives CDR1 SGHNT, CDR2 YENEEA. As DNA, the CDR3 is TGTGCCAGCAGCTTAGGGGTGGGCAGGGGCCGCTACGAGCAGTACTTC. This sequence encodes CASSLGVGRGRYEQYF.

This clonotype was recorded at least ten times. The chain has TRBV20-1 and TRBJ2-1; TRBD2 is a possible D gene (5 bases). Trimming cost V 4 bases and J 10 bases, with 14 bases left between them. The CDR3 is 12 residues long. Germline V gene sequence: CDR1 DFQATT, CDR2 SNEGSKA (reference sequence). The CDR3 region is CSAIEGVLEQFF. CDR3 coding DNA: TGCAGTGCTATCGAGGGAGTTTTAGAGCAGTTCTTC.

This clonotype was found many times. The gene calls are TRBV28 and TRBJ1-2; D call uncertain. In germline, CDR1 is MDHEN, CDR2 SYDVKM. Trimming cost V 3 bases and J 8 bases, with 7 bases left between them. The CDR3 totals 11 residues. This CDR3 reads CASSFGRGYTF. For the CDR3, the DNA is TGTGCCAGCAGTTTTGGTCGGGGCTACACCTTC.

This clonotype was observed at least ten times. The chain recombines TRBV28 with TRBJ1-2, with a possible D match to TRBD1 (6 bases). This CDR3 is built from 12 residues. Trimming left V 3 bases short and J 7 bases short, with 9 bases between. Germline CDR1 MDHEN, CDR2 SYDVKM. CDR3 DNA sequence: TGTGCCAGCAGTTTTCAGGGGACTGGCTACACCTTC. Amino acids: CASSFQGTGYTF.

This clonotype has at least ten counts. V and J are TRBV28 and TRBJ2-5; 11 bases are a match to TRBD2. This CDR3 comprises 15 residues. V lost 5 bases, J lost 5 bases, and 7 bases stayed unmatched. Germline V gene data show CDR1 as MDHEN and CDR2 as SYDVKM. The CDR3 sequence: CASSVPLAGVETQYF. The CDR3 nucleotides are TGTGCCAGCAGTGTCCCACTAGCGGGAGTCGAGACCCAGTACTTC. The variable domain in full, with the rest retrieved from reference TRBV28 and TRBJ2-5, is DVKVTQSSRYLVKRTGEKVFLECVQDMDHENMFWYRQDPGLGLRLIYFSYDVKMKEKGDIPEGYSVSREKKERFSLILESASTNQTSMYLCASSVPLAGVETQYFGPGTRLLVL.

This sequence joins TRBV29-1 and TRBJ2-5; the D gene is possibly TRBD1 (6 bases). The CDR3 length is 12 residues. Trimming left V 5 bases short and J 5 bases short, with 12 bases between. The germline V gene encodes CDR1 SQVTM and CDR2 ANQGSEA. The CDR3 coding sequence is TGCAGCGTTTCAGGCAGGGGCGAGACCCAGTACTTC. Its protein product is CSVSGRGETQYF.

This sequence joins TRBV15 and TRBJ1-5, with D possibly TRBD1 on 5 matching bases. Germline V CDR1 and CDR2: LNHNV, YYDKDF (reference sequence). This CDR3 has 15 amino acids. Between the trimmed V and J ends, which lost 6 bases and 0 bases, there was a span of 12 bases. The CDR3 loop reads CATRGLDDSNQPQHF. CDR3 bases: TGTGCCACCAGGGGACTCGATGATAGCAATCAGCCCCAGCATTTT.

There are many counts of this clonotype. This chain uses TRBV28 with TRBJ2-7; D remains unclear. The CDR3 has 10 amino acids. Germline lookup yields CDR1 MDHEN and CDR2 SYDVKM. The ends were cut back, 3 bases at V and 7 bases at J, with 4 bases in the middle. CDR3 DNA: TGTGCCAGCAGTTTCGAAGAGCAGTACTTC. Residues: CASSFEEQYF.

This clonotype was observed a few times. The chain has TRBV3-1 and TRBJ1-2; TRBD1 matches 7 bases. Germline V lookup: CDR1 LGHDT, CDR2 YNNKEL (reference sequence). The CDR3 sequence is 15 residues long. V shed 1 base, J shed 4 bases, and the junction held 6 bases outside the gene matches. CDR3: CASSQAGQRIYGYTF. In DNA, the CDR3 is TGTGCCAGCAGCCAAGCGGGACAGAGAATCTATGGCTACACCTTC.

This clonotype occurred many times. The chain joins TRBV28 to TRBJ2-6; the D is unclear. V was cut by 10 bases and J by 0 bases, with 22 bases left in between. There are 18 residues in the CDR3. Germline V lookup: CDR1 MDHEN, CDR2 SYDVKM. The CDR3 DNA reads TGTGCCACCCAACCCACCGTCCTCCTCCTCTCTGGGGCCAACGTCCTGACTTTC. As protein: CATQPTVLLLSGANVLTF. The full variable domain, its missing parts supplied by reference TRBV28 and TRBJ2-6, is DVKVTQSSRYLVKRTGEKVFLECVQDMDHENMFWYRQDPGLGLRLIYFSYDVKMKEKGDIPEGYSVSREKKERFSLILESASTNQTSMYLCATQPTVLLLSGANVLTFGAGSRLTVL.

The CDR3 reads CASNRQGPPYSNQPQHF. The DNA for the CDR3 is TGTGCCAGCAATAGACAGGGCCCTCCTTATAGCAATCAGCCCCAGCATTTT. J is TRBJ1-5 and V is TRBV28; TRBD1 matches 7 bases. Germline values: CDR1 MDHEN, CDR2 SYDVKM. Losses at the gene ends were 7 bases for V and 0 bases for J; bases not matched to a gene: 12. The CDR3 has 17 amino acids.

This chain connects TRBV27 to TRBJ1-2; D ambiguous. Germline lookup yields CDR1 MNHEY and CDR2 SMNVEV (reference sequence). The CDR3 has 13 residues. V dropped 2 bases and J dropped 4 bases, with 8 bases sitting between them. As DNA, the CDR3 is TGTGCCAGCAGTTTACGGGGATCCTATGGCTACACCTTC. Translation: CASSLRGSYGYTF.

This clonotype was seen more than once but under ten times. A much larger clone lies a single base off, so this may be a read error. The rearrangement uses TRBV7-9 and TRBJ2-5; D gene ambiguous. The CDR3 is made up of 13 amino acids. Germline V gene lookup returns CDR1 SEHNR and CDR2 FQNEAQ (reference sequence). The chain's CDR3 is CANSFQPQETQYF. CDR3 DNA: TGTGCCAACAGCTTTCAGCCCCAAGAGACCCAGTACTTC.

This clonotype has a count of ten or more. The chain couples TRBV7-2 to TRBJ2-2; TRBD1 matches 8 bases. Germline assignment: CDR1 SGHTA and CDR2 FQGNSA. This CDR3 has 16 amino acids. V shed 3 bases, J shed 4 bases, and the junction held 7 bases outside the gene matches. CDR3 loop: CASSLGPGTGTGELFF. In nucleotides, the CDR3 is TGTGCCAGCAGCTTGGGTCCCGGGACAGGCACCGGGGAGCTGTTTTTT.

Points on this clonotype: It may be a read error: a sequence one base away is much more abundant. The gene calls are TRBV6-1 and TRBJ2-7; 12 bases are a match to TRBD1. CDR1 is MNHNS and CDR2 is SASEGT in the germline V gene. The CDR3 spans 14 residues. CDR3 in amino acids: CASSGGQGAYEKYF. CDR3 sequence (DNA): TGTGCCAGCAGTGGGGGACAGGGGGCCTACGAGAAGTACTTC.

The chain combines TRBV27 with TRBJ2-7, with 7 bases lining up with TRBD1. The trim removed 6 bases at V and 5 bases at J, leaving 7 bases unmatched. The CDR3 runs 13 residues. CDR1 MNHEY and CDR2 SMNVEV come from the germline V gene (reference sequence). Here the CDR3 reads CASRPNTGDEQYF. CDR3 sequence (DNA): TGTGCCAGCAGACCAAACACAGGGGACGAGCAGTACTTC.

The rearrangement links TRBV20-1 to TRBJ2-7; D may be TRBD2 (6 bases). The ends were cut back, 2 bases at V and 3 bases at J, with 14 bases in the middle. Germline CDR1 is DFQATT and CDR2 is SNEGSKA (reference sequence). This CDR3 region has 14 residues. CDR3 nucleotide sequence: TGCAGTGCTAGATCTTCTAGCGCCAACTACGAGCAGTACTTC. This translates into CSARSSSANYEQYF.

This clonotype showed up many times. J is TRBJ1-1 and V is TRBV24-1; no reliable D call. The CDR3 runs to 13 residues. V was cut by 4 bases and J by 1 base, with 6 bases left in between. From germline, CDR1 is KGHDR and CDR2 SFDVKD. The CDR3 DNA is TGTGCCACCAGTGACACAGCGAACACTGAAGCTTTCTTT. The encoded protein is CATSDTANTEAFF.

The chain uses TRBV9 and TRBJ1-5, with 7 bases aligning to TRBD1. This CDR3 comprises 16 residues. V lost 4 bases to trimming and J lost 4 bases; unmatched junction nucleotides: 11. CDR1 is SGDLS, CDR2 YYNGEE, per germline. The chain's CDR3 is CASSPSDRVNNQPQHF. As DNA, the CDR3 is TGTGCCAGCAGCCCCTCCGACAGGGTAAATAATCAGCCCCAGCATTTT.